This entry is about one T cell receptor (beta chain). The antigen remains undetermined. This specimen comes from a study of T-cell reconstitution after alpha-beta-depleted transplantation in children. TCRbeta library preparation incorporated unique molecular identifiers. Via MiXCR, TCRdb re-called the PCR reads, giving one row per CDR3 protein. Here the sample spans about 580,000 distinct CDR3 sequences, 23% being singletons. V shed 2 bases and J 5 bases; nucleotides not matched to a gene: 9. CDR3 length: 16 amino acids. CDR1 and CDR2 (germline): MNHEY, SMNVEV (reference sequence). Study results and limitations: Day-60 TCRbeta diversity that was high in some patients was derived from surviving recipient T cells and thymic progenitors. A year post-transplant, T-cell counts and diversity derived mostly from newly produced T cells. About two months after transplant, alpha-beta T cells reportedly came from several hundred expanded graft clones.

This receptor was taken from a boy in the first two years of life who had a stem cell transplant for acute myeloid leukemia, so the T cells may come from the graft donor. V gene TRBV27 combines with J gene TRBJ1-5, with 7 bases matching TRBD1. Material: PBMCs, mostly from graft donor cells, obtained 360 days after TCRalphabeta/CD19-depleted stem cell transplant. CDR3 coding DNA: TGTGCCAGCAGTTTAGAAGGGACAGCTACTGATCAGCCCCAGCATTTT. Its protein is CASSLEGTATDQPQHF.